Presented here are 21 T cell receptor beta chains from one specimen sequenced in a study of T cells in Graves' hyperthyroidism and ophthalmopathy. Using RNA transcripts as the source, TCR beta CDR3 regions were amplified. In the first-round RT-PCR of the TCR CDR3, the HTBI primer set was used. TCRdb recomputed calls from the multiplex PCR reads with MiXCR, one row per CDR3 protein. The sample shows a few hundred thousand distinct CDR3 sequences, over 45% of them seen only once. Sequencing used peripheral blood or thyroid tissue (not recorded which). The origin of the receptors is an adult woman with Graves' disease, either hyperthyroidism or ophthalmopathy (not recorded which).

There are a few counts of this clonotype. The chain couples TRBV11-2 to TRBJ2-7; unclear D gene. V dropped 5 bases and J dropped 0 bases, with 20 bases sitting between them. Looked up from germline, CDR1 is SGHAT and CDR2 is FQNNGV. The CDR3 extends over 17 amino acids. The CDR3 nucleotides read TGTGCCAGCAGCCAAAGTCGGCGTAAACCCCACTCCTACGAGCAGTACTTC. This sequence encodes CASSQSRRKPHSYEQYF.

This clonotype was seen at least ten times. V usage is TRBV11-1 and J usage is TRBJ2-7; 9 bases fit TRBD1. The CDR3 loop spans 14 amino acids. The trim removed 6 bases at V and 4 bases at J, leaving 7 bases unmatched. Germline values: CDR1 SGHAT, CDR2 FQDESV (reference sequence). The CDR3 DNA follows: TGTGCCAGCAGAAGAGGACAGGGGTCTTACGAGCAGTACTTC. This gives the protein CASRRGQGSYEQYF.

The V and J genes are TRBV5-8 and TRBJ2-5, with 8 nucleotides matching TRBD1. There are 16 residues in the CDR3. Trimming removed 2 bases from V and 3 bases from J; junction bases left unmatched: 9. The germline gives CDR1 SGHTS, CDR2 YDEGEE. In DNA, the CDR3 is TGTGCCAGCAGCTTCTCGACAGGGGTAGGGAAAGAGACCCAGTACTTC. Its protein product is CASSFSTGVGKETQYF.

This clonotype was counted ten times or more. The chain combines TRBV4-1 with TRBJ1-1; 8 bases align to TRBD1. Germline V lookup: CDR1 MGHRA, CDR2 YSYEKL. The CDR3 runs to 15 residues. V trimming: 3 bases; J trimming: 7 bases; junction bases outside the gene matches: 10. The CDR3 DNA sequence: TGCGCCAGCAGCCACTTACGACAGGGGCGAAATGAAGCTTTCTTT. Residues: CASSHLRQGRNEAFF.

The chain employs TRBV19 and TRBJ1-1; 10 nucleotides agree with TRBD1. V lost 9 bases to trimming and J lost 0 bases; unmatched junction nucleotides: 7. Germline V gives CDR1 LNHDA, CDR2 SQIVND (reference sequence). CDR3 length: 15 amino acids. Here the CDR3 DNA reads TGTGCCAGGACGACAGGGGGCTTTATGAACACTGAAGCTTTCTTT. Translation gives CARTTGGFMNTEAFF.

This clonotype was observed at least ten times. The V and J genes are TRBV7-2 and TRBJ2-7; D remains unclear. The germline gives CDR1 SGHTA, CDR2 FQGNSA. The CDR3 length is 13 residues. The V and J ends lost 3 bases and 0 bases respectively, with 6 bases between them. The CDR3 bases are TGTGCCAGCAGCTTTTCAAGCTCCTACGAGCAGTACTTC. Translation: CASSFSSSYEQYF.

The J gene is TRBJ2-5, the V gene TRBV6-1; 8 bases map to TRBD1. This CDR3 has 15 residues. V shed 6 bases, J shed 5 bases, and the junction held 11 bases outside the gene matches. Germline CDR1 MNHNS, CDR2 SASEGT. In DNA, the CDR3 is TGTGCCAGCAGCGGGACACTACGGGACAGGGAGACCCAGTACTTC. Translated: CASSGTLRDRETQYF.

V gene TRBV7-2 combines with J gene TRBJ2-5; 9 nucleotides match TRBD2. The CDR3 covers 15 residues. V was pared by 6 bases and J by 5 bases, with 10 bases of the junction left unmatched. The V gene's germline CDR1 is SGHTA and CDR2 FQGNSA. CDR3 protein: CASSVSGGTVETQYF. CDR3 DNA: TGTGCCAGCAGTGTTAGCGGGGGAACGGTGGAGACCCAGTACTTC.

The rearrangement uses TRBV2 and TRBJ1-2; 9 bases line up with TRBD1. Germline V gene lookup returns CDR1 SNHLY and CDR2 FYNNEI. The ends lost 5 bases at V and 4 bases at J; junction bases unmatched: 14. CDR3 length: 17 residues. CDR3 coding DNA: TGTGCCAGCAGTTTACAAGTCACGGGACAGGGTGGCTATGGCTACACCTTC. It translates to CASSLQVTGQGGYGYTF.

As regards this clonotype: One end of the junction varies from germline; a read error may be responsible. J is TRBJ2-7 and V is TRBV10-3; D is possibly TRBD1 (6 bases). The CDR3 spans 12 residues. Germline CDR1 reads ENHRY; CDR2 reads SYGVKD. The CDR3 sequence is CAIRQGSYGQYF. The DNA of the CDR3 is TGTGCCATCAGGCAGGGGTCCTACGGGCAGTACTTC.

The chain uses TRBV7-2 and TRBJ2-5, with D uncertain. The length of the CDR3 is 14 residues. Germline loops: CDR1 SGHTA, CDR2 FQGNSA. V was clipped by 5 bases and J by 2 bases, with 12 bases between them. The CDR3 loop reads CASSPSVFQETQYF. Written as DNA, the CDR3 is TGTGCCAGCAGCCCGTCGGTGTTTCAAGAGACCCAGTACTTC.

This clonotype came up a few times. The chain couples TRBV5-1 to TRBJ1-4; no firm D call. CDR1 SGHRS and CDR2 YFSETQ come from the germline V gene. The CDR3 spans 16 residues. V gave up 2 bases and J gave up 0 bases, with 11 bases separating them. The chain's CDR3 is CASSFNTRATNEKLFF. DNA of the CDR3: TGCGCCAGCAGCTTTAATACCAGAGCAACTAATGAAAAACTGTTTTTT.

The CDR3 region is CASSLAAVVYGYTF. The CDR3 nucleotides are TGTGCCAGCAGCTTAGCGGCGGTTGTATATGGCTACACCTTC. The J gene is TRBJ1-2, the V gene TRBV7-8; D gene ambiguous. CDR3 length: 14 residues. The V gene's germline CDR1 is SGHVS and CDR2 FQNEAQ. Trimming shortened V by 0 bases and J by 5 bases, and 10 bases separated the two germline ends. Looking up the rest from reference TRBV7-8 and TRBJ1-2 gives the full variable domain: GAGVSQSPRYKVAKRGQDVALRCDPISGHVSLFWYQQALGQGPEFLTYFQNEAQLDKSGLPSDRFFAERPEGSVSTLKIQRTQQEDSAVYLCASSLAAVVYGYTFGSGTRLTVV.

The chain carries TRBV2 and TRBJ2-7; 10 nucleotides align to TRBD2. V was pared by 11 bases and J by 7 bases, with 14 bases of the junction left unmatched. This CDR3 is 14 amino acids long. Germline V lookup: CDR1 SNHLY, CDR2 FYNNEI. The CDR3 region has the DNA TGTGCCGTTCTAGCGGGAGAGGTTTCGGGGGAGCAGTACTTC. This translates into CAVLAGEVSGEQYF.

The rearrangement uses TRBV19 and TRBJ2-2; weak D call: TRBD1 (5 bases). CDR1 LNHDA and CDR2 SQIVND come from the germline V gene (reference sequence). This CDR3 comprises 13 residues. Trimming pared 10 bases from V and 5 bases from J, leaving 14 bases between. The CDR3: CATRVDGTGELFF. The CDR3 coding sequence is TGTGCCACCAGGGTCGATGGTACCGGGGAGCTGTTTTTT. The entire variable domain, with the rest obtained from reference TRBV19 and TRBJ2-2, is as follows: DGGITQSPKYLFRKEGQNVTLSCEQNLNHDAMYWYRQDPGQGLRLIYYSQIVNDFQKGDIAEGYSVSREKKESFPLTVTSAQKNPTAFYLCATRVDGTGELFFGEGSRLTVL.

The chain joins TRBV4-3 to TRBJ1-6, with 7 bases lining up with TRBD1. The CDR3 sequence is 17 residues long. CDR1 LGHNA and CDR2 YSLEER come from the germline V gene. Trimming at V came to 4 bases and at J to 3 bases, leaving 9 bases not matched to a gene. The CDR3 nucleotides read TGCGCCAGCAGCCCCAGGGGGACAGCGGGCTATAATTCACCCCTCCACTTT. Its translation is CASSPRGTAGYNSPLHF.

In its sample, this clonotype was seen a few times. The CDR3 spells CATSGRRLDTGELFF. CDR3 coding DNA: TGTGCCACCAGCGGGAGGCGGCTAGATACCGGGGAGCTGTTTTTT. This sequence joins TRBV15 and TRBJ2-2, with a weak D call TRBD2 (6 bases). Trimming left V 5 bases short and J 5 bases short, with 15 bases between. Germline CDR1 LNHNV, CDR2 YYDKDF (reference sequence). The CDR3 loop spans 15 amino acids.

The chain combines TRBV20-1 with TRBJ1-4; D remains ambiguous. Germline V lookup: CDR1 DFQATT, CDR2 SNEGSKA (reference sequence). V lost 1 base and J lost 7, with 19 bases in between. This CDR3 region has 16 residues. CDR3 bases: TGCAGTGCTAGAGTAACCCGTGGAAAGGGCGTTGAAAAACTGTTTTTT. Protein product: CSARVTRGKGVEKLFF.

The CDR3 coding sequence is TGTGCCAGCAGTTACTCGTGGCAAGACCAATCCTACGAGCAGTACTTC. This gives the protein CASSYSWQDQSYEQYF. The V call is TRBV6-5, the J call TRBJ2-7; D is undetermined. Trimming took 0 bases from V and 1 from J, leaving 13 bases between them. The CDR3 extends over 16 amino acids. CDR1 and CDR2 (germline): MNHEY, SVGAGI.

The chain carries TRBV29-1 and TRBJ1-6, with TRBD1 matching 9 bases. The V gene end was trimmed by 8 bases and the J gene end by 5 bases; junction bases not matched to a gene: 7. The germline V gene encodes CDR1 SQVTM and CDR2 ANQGSEA. This CDR3 spans 14 amino acids. The chain's CDR3 is CSLGQGNDNSPLHF. The DNA for the CDR3 is TGCAGCTTGGGACAGGGCAACGATAATTCACCCCTCCACTTT.

There are many counts of this clonotype. V is TRBV5-6 and J is TRBJ1-5, with TRBD1 matching 7 bases. CDR3 length: 15 residues. CDR1 SGHDT and CDR2 YYEEEE come from the germline V gene. Trimming at V came to 4 bases and at J to 6 bases, leaving 10 bases not matched to a gene. The CDR3 protein is CASSHGTAPGQPQHF. The CDR3 nucleotides read TGTGCCAGCAGCCACGGGACAGCACCTGGTCAGCCCCAGCATTTT.